Following are 5 T cell receptor beta chains from one sample sequenced in a study of blood T cell repertoires in COVID-19. Data came from immunoSEQ multiplex PCR; TCRdb stores just in-frame clones and leaves some out. The table has roughly 120,000 clones, about three quarters seen once. The material sequenced was peripheral blood. The receptors were gathered from a man between 65 and 80 years old with acute or convalescent COVID-19.

For the CDR3, the DNA is TGTGCCAGCAGCCTCGGGACAGCCCTTTACAATGAGCAGTTCTTC. Its protein is CASSLGTALYNEQFF. The V gene is TRBV6-6, the J gene TRBJ2-1; 7 nucleotides align to TRBD1. The CDR3 sequence is 15 residues long. The germline V gene has CDR1 MNHNY and CDR2 SVGAGI (reference sequence). V trimming: 6 bases; J trimming: 4 bases; junction bases outside the gene matches: 9.

This chain connects TRBV7-2 to TRBJ2-7, with TRBD1 matching 9 bases. This CDR3 contains 16 residues. V lost 5 bases and J lost 6; bases outside the gene matches: 14. The germline V gene encodes CDR1 SGHTA and CDR2 FQGNSA. The CDR3 nucleotides are TGTGCCAGCAGCCCACCTCCGGGACAGGGTTATGGCGAGCAGTACTTC. Translated, it gives CASSPPPGQGYGEQYF.

This clone was observed once. The chain links TRBV18 to TRBJ2-3; 9 bases are shared with TRBD2. This CDR3 spans 15 amino acids. V lost 2 bases, J lost 4 bases, and 4 bases stayed unmatched. CDR1 KGHSH and CDR2 LQKENI come from the germline V gene. The CDR3 DNA reads TGTGCCAGCTCACCATTGGTAGCGGGAGCAGATACGCAGTATTTT. Amino acid sequence: CASSPLVAGADTQYF.

This chain uses TRBV5-5 with TRBJ2-1, with D tentatively TRBD2 (5 bases). Germline V CDR1 and CDR2: SGHKS, YYEKEE (reference sequence). This CDR3 is 15 amino acids long. V gave up 1 base and J gave up 5 bases, with 13 bases separating them. In nucleotides, the CDR3 is TGTGCCAGCAGCTTGATAATGGGAGACCACAATGAGCAGTTCTTC. Its protein product is CASSLIMGDHNEQFF.

The rearrangement joins TRBV10-3 to TRBJ1-3; maybe TRBD1 (5 bases). The CDR3 has 13 residues. V was shortened by 3 bases and J by 4 bases, with 7 bases between the two germline ends. Germline V gene data show CDR1 as ENHRY and CDR2 as SYGVKD. The chain's CDR3 is CAISDGHGNTIYF. The CDR3 nucleotides read TGTGCCATCAGTGACGGACACGGAAACACCATATATTTT.